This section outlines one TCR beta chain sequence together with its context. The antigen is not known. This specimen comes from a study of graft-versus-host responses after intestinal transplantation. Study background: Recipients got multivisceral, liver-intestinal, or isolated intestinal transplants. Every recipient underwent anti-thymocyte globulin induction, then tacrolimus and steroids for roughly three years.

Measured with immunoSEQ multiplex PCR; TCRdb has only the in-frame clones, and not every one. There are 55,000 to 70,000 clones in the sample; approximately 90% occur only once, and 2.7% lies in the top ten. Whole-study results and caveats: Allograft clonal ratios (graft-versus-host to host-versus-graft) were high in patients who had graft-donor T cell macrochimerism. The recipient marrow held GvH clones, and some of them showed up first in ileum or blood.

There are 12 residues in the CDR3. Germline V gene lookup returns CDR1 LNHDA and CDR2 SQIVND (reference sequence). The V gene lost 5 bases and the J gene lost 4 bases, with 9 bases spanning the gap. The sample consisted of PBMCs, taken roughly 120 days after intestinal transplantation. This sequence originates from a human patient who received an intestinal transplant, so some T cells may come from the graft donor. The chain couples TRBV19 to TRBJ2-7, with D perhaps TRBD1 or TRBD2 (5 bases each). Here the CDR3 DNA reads TGTGCCAGTAGTCCAGGGACGTACGAGCAGTACTTC. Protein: CASSPGTYEQYF.